These 27 T cell receptor beta chains were all obtained from the same sample, sequenced in a study of blood T cell repertoires in COVID-19. The method was immunoSEQ multiplex PCR; TCRdb's version includes in-frame clones alone and lacks a portion of them. The sample yields some 70,000 clones, 70% to 90% seen once. The specimen sequenced was PBMCs or T cells enriched from blood (not recorded which). These receptors originate from a woman in her 40s who had recovered from COVID-19.

The chain links TRBV5-1 to TRBJ2-4; TRBD2 agrees at 14 bases. This CDR3 is 16 amino acids long. Germline lookup yields CDR1 SGHRS and CDR2 YFSETQ. Germline trimming cut 0 bases from V and 7 bases from J; bases unmatched to any gene: 3. This CDR3 reads CASSLEGLAGVNIQYF. CDR3 bases: TGCGCCAGCAGCTTGGAGGGACTAGCGGGGGTCAACATTCAGTACTTC.

CDR3 region: CASSARDRGKRYEQYF. As DNA, the CDR3 is TGTGCCAGCAGCGCCCGGGACAGGGGAAAGAGGTACGAGCAGTACTTC. The rearrangement uses TRBV11-2 and TRBJ2-7; 10 bases map to TRBD1. The germline CDR1 and CDR2 sequences are SGHAT and FQNNGV. After removal of 5 bases from V and 4 bases from J, the junction contained 11 bases not matched to a gene. The CDR3 extends over 16 amino acids.

The chain carries TRBV5-4 and TRBJ2-4, with D possibly matching TRBD2 (5 bases). Germline V gives CDR1 SGHNT, CDR2 YYREEE (reference sequence). There are 14 residues in the CDR3. Between the trimmed V and J ends, which lost 2 bases and 9 bases, there was a span of 15 bases. CDR3 bases: TGTGCCAGCAGCTTCGATTTGGGGAGCCCCATTCAGTACTTC. It codes for CASSFDLGSPIQYF.

This clone came up a few times. The chain couples TRBV5-4 to TRBJ2-2; TRBD1 matches at 12 bases. Germline trimming cut 3 bases from V and 7 bases from J; bases unmatched to any gene: 4. Looked up from germline, CDR1 is SGHNT and CDR2 is YYREEE (reference sequence). The CDR3 length is 15 residues. The CDR3 is CASSSGTGGIGELFF. In nucleotides, the CDR3 is TGTGCCAGCAGCTCCGGGACAGGGGGCATCGGGGAGCTGTTTTTT.

This chain joins TRBV6-5 and TRBJ1-1; 10 nucleotides line up with TRBD1. Per the germline V gene, CDR1 is MNHEY and CDR2 is SVGAGI. This CDR3 comprises 16 residues. J lost 0 bases, V lost 0 bases, and 1 base had no gene match. CDR3: CASSYSTGGVNTEAFF. The CDR3, as DNA: TGTGCCAGCAGTTACTCGACAGGGGGCGTGAACACTGAAGCTTTCTTT.

This clone was counted once. The sample contains more than one DNA sequence encoding this CDR3. The chain joins TRBV5-1 to TRBJ2-2; TRBD1 agrees at 8 bases. The CDR3 extends over 16 amino acids. Germline CDR1 and CDR2: SGHRS and YFSETQ. Trimming removed 0 bases from V and 1 base from J; junction bases left unmatched: 2. DNA of the CDR3: TGCGCCAGCAGCTTGGAAGGACAGGGGAACACCGGGGAGCTGTTTTTT. Its protein is CASSLEGQGNTGELFF. Full variable domain (missing parts from reference TRBV5-1 and TRBJ2-2): KAGVTQTPRYLIKTRGQQVTLSCSPISGHRSVSWYQQTPGQGLQFLFEYFSETQRNKGNFPGRFSGRQFSNSRSEMNVSTLELGDSALYLCASSLEGQGNTGELFFGEGSRLTVL.

The chain is built from TRBV3-1 (or the pseudogene TRBV3-2) and TRBJ2-3; the match to TRBD2 covers 9 bases. Unmatched junction bases numbered 8, after V lost 2 bases and J lost 5 bases. CDR1 is LGHDT and CDR2 is YNNKEL in the germline V gene (reference sequence). The CDR3 is made up of 16 amino acids. CDR3 DNA sequence: TGTGCCAGCAGCCAATTTTTAGCGGGGGCGGTAGATACGCAGTATTTT. It translates to CASSQFLAGAVDTQYF.

This chain connects TRBV10-2 to TRBJ1-1, with D possibly TRBD1 on 6 matching bases. V was cut by 5 bases and J by 4 bases, with 17 bases left in between. The V gene's germline CDR1 is WSHSY and CDR2 SAAADI. The CDR3 sequence is 15 residues long. The CDR3 loop reads CASSLMGAMGTEAFF. The DNA for the CDR3 is TGCGCCAGCAGTTTGATGGGGGCGATGGGCACTGAAGCTTTCTTT.

The rearrangement joins TRBV15 to TRBJ1-5, with 9 positions matching TRBD1. From germline, CDR1 is LNHNV and CDR2 YYDKDF (reference sequence). V shed 3 bases and J 6 bases; nucleotides not matched to a gene: 15. This CDR3 has 18 amino acids. The CDR3 bases are TGTGCCACCAGCAGCCCGGGACAGGGTGGTTTGGGGGTTCAGCCCCAGCATTTT. Protein: CATSSPGQGGLGVQPQHF.

V is TRBV5-1 and J is TRBJ2-5; TRBD1 aligns across 9 bases. V was pared by 7 bases and J by 5 bases, with 9 bases of the junction left unmatched. The CDR3 has 14 amino acids. Looked up from germline, CDR1 is SGHRS and CDR2 is YFSETQ. The CDR3 sequence is CASRLTGGLETQYF. The CDR3, as DNA: TGCGCCAGCCGTTTGACAGGGGGTCTGGAGACCCAGTACTTC. Complete variable domain (other parts from reference TRBV5-1 and TRBJ2-5): KAGVTQTPRYLIKTRGQQVTLSCSPISGHRSVSWYQQTPGQGLQFLFEYFSETQRNKGNFPGRFSGRQFSNSRSEMNVSTLELGDSALYLCASRLTGGLETQYFGPGTRLLVL.

The chain combines TRBV11-2 with TRBJ1-1; D remains unclear. Germline CDR1 is SGHAT and CDR2 is FQNNGV. The CDR3 is made up of 14 amino acids. Trimming cost V 1 base and J 2 bases, with 8 bases left between them. The DNA for the CDR3 is TGTGCCAGCAGCTTAGTAGAATATAACACTGAAGCTTTCTTT. It translates to CASSLVEYNTEAFF. The complete variable domain, with remaining parts taken from reference TRBV11-2 and TRBJ1-1, reads EAGVAQSPRYKIIEKRQSVAFWCNPISGHATLYWYQQILGQGPKLLIQFQNNGVVDDSQLPKDRFSAERLKGVDSTLKIQPAKLEDSAVYLCASSLVEYNTEAFFGQGTRLTVV.

CDR3 amino acids: CASSQENPRGYTF. CDR3 nucleotide sequence: TGTGCCAGCAGCCAAGAGAACCCTCGGGGCTACACCTTC. The chain combines TRBV3-1 (or the pseudogene TRBV3-2) with TRBJ1-2; D unclear. This CDR3 has 13 amino acids. The germline gives CDR1 LGHDT, CDR2 YNNKEL (reference sequence). Trimming shortened V by 0 bases and J by 8 bases, and 10 bases separated the two germline ends.

V and J are TRBV4-2 and TRBJ2-3, with 16 bases that match TRBD2. J was trimmed by 0 bases and V by 3 bases; bases with no gene match: 3. Germline CDR1 reads LGHNA; CDR2 reads YNFKEQ. The CDR3 is 18 residues long. The CDR3, as DNA: TGTGCCAGCAGCCATCCGGGACTAGCGGGGGGGAGCACAGATACGCAGTATTTT. Translated, it gives CASSHPGLAGGSTDTQYF.

The V and J genes are TRBV19 and TRBJ1-6, with 7 bases lining up with TRBD1. Germline CDR1 reads LNHDA; CDR2 reads SQIVND (reference sequence). Losses at the gene ends were 0 bases for V and 7 bases for J; bases not matched to a gene: 3. The CDR3 contains 15 residues. In DNA, the CDR3 is TGTGCCAGTAGTATAGATGGGACAGAGAATTCACCCCTCCACTTT. It encodes CASSIDGTENSPLHF.

J is TRBJ2-5 and V is TRBV5-1; 10 bases are a match to TRBD2. J was trimmed by 0 bases and V by 0 bases; bases with no gene match: 8. The germline V gene has CDR1 SGHRS and CDR2 YFSETQ. The CDR3 runs to 18 residues. CDR3 in DNA: TGCGCCAGCAGCTTGGGTAGCGGGGGGCTCCTGTACCAAGAGACCCAGTACTTC. Its translation: CASSLGSGGLLYQETQYF.

The V call is TRBV5-1, the J call TRBJ2-7, with D unclear. This CDR3 has 15 amino acids. Trimming pared 1 base from V and 1 base from J, leaving 12 bases between. Germline CDR1 SGHRS, CDR2 YFSETQ. The CDR3 loop is CASSLRLEESYEQYF. Written as DNA, the CDR3 is TGCGCCAGCAGCTTGCGGCTAGAAGAGTCCTACGAGCAGTACTTC.

The rearrangement uses TRBV9 and TRBJ2-3; TRBD2 agrees at 7 bases. With V trimmed by 0 bases and J by 2 bases, 6 bases remained unmatched. The CDR3 length is 16 residues. CDR1 is SGDLS and CDR2 is YYNGEE in the germline V gene. CDR3 loop: CASSVGGAGITDTQYF. For the CDR3, the DNA is TGTGCCAGCAGCGTAGGTGGAGCGGGGATCACAGATACGCAGTATTTT.

This clone appeared once. The rearrangement uses TRBV2 and TRBJ2-7; no clear D. The length of the CDR3 is 15 residues. Trimming took 4 bases from V and 0 from J, leaving 13 bases between them. Germline-derived CDR1 and CDR2 are SNHLY and FYNNEI. CDR3 coding DNA: TGTGCCAGCAGTGGACCCAGACATCTCTCCTACGAGCAGTACTTC. It translates to CASSGPRHLSYEQYF.

The chain carries TRBV12-3 or TRBV12-4 and TRBJ2-5; the D gene is possibly TRBD2 (7 bases). V dropped 7 bases and J dropped 5 bases, with 14 bases sitting between them. The CDR3 is 13 residues long. The CDR3 spells CASTGLRGETQYF. The CDR3 nucleotides read TGTGCCAGCACGGGACTAAGGGGGGAGACCCAGTACTTC.

This chain uses TRBV18 with TRBJ2-2; 9 bases fit TRBD1. The CDR3 consists of 19 residues. From germline, CDR1 is KGHSH and CDR2 LQKENI. Trimming at V came to 3 bases and at J to 6 bases, leaving 17 bases not matched to a gene. The DNA of the CDR3 is TGTGCCAGCTCACCCTTACTCGGACAGGGGCGCGGCCCGTCCGGGGAGCTGTTTTTT. Translated, it gives CASSPLLGQGRGPSGELFF. Complete variable domain (other parts from reference TRBV18 and TRBJ2-2): NAGVMQNPRHLVRRRGQEARLRCSPMKGHSHVYWYRQLPEEGLKFMVYLQKENIIDESGMPKERFSAEFPKEGPSILRIQQVVRGDSAAYFCASSPLLGQGRGPSGELFFGEGSRLTVL.

J is TRBJ2-2 and V is TRBV6-5, with TRBD1 matching 9 bases. Germline V lookup: CDR1 MNHEY, CDR2 SVGAGI. The trim removed 11 bases at V and 3 bases at J, leaving 7 bases unmatched. The CDR3 contains 14 residues. CDR3 loop: CAGSRTGDTGELFF. The CDR3 DNA follows: TGTGCCGGTTCGCGGACAGGGGACACCGGGGAGCTGTTTTTT.

The chain has TRBV5-1 and TRBJ1-1, with no clear D. This CDR3 spans 14 amino acids. The germline V and J ends were trimmed by 4 bases and 4 bases, with 14 bases remaining between them. Germline V lookup: CDR1 SGHRS, CDR2 YFSETQ. The DNA for the CDR3 is TGCGCCAGCAGCCAGGACGGCCGGGGCACTGAAGCTTTCTTT. It is translated as CASSQDGRGTEAFF.

The chain is built from TRBV29-1 and TRBJ1-1; 9 bases agree with TRBD1. V lost 6 bases, J lost 0 bases, and 8 bases stayed unmatched. Germline V gives CDR1 SQVTM, CDR2 ANQGSEA. The CDR3 extends over 15 amino acids. The DNA for the CDR3 is TGCAGCGTAGACCTTACAGGGGGCATGAACACTGAAGCTTTCTTT. Translating it yields CSVDLTGGMNTEAFF.

This clone was recorded once. V is TRBV27 and J is TRBJ2-2; 7 bases align to TRBD2. CDR1 and CDR2 (germline): MNHEY, SMNVEV (reference sequence). V shed 5 bases and J 6 bases; nucleotides not matched to a gene: 3. The length of the CDR3 is 13 residues. The CDR3 protein is CASSDGGAGELFF. Here the CDR3 DNA reads TGTGCCAGCAGTGATGGGGGGGCCGGGGAGCTGTTTTTT.

This clone appeared a few times. The chain recombines TRBV19 with TRBJ1-6; D is unclear. This CDR3 comprises 13 residues. With 5 bases removed from V and 8 bases from J, the gap between germline ends came to 10 bases. The germline V gene has CDR1 LNHDA and CDR2 SQIVND (reference sequence). The CDR3 sequence: CASSESADSPLHF. The CDR3 coding sequence is TGTGCCAGTAGTGAATCAGCGGATTCACCCCTCCACTTT.

The genes are TRBV6-4 and TRBJ2-7; TRBD1 matches at 9 bases. V gave up 6 bases and J gave up 2 bases; unmatched junction bases: 8. Germline V lookup: CDR1 MRHNA, CDR2 SNTAGT. This CDR3 is 15 amino acids long. CDR3 loop: CASRENRGLPYEQYF. The CDR3, as DNA: TGTGCCAGCAGGGAAAACAGGGGGCTCCCCTACGAGCAGTACTTC.

This chain connects TRBV7-3 to TRBJ1-1; no definite D call. The ends were cut back, 5 bases at V and 1 base at J, with 14 bases in the middle. Per germline, CDR1 SGHTA and CDR2 FQGTGA. This CDR3 region has 15 residues. In DNA form, the CDR3 reads TGTGCCAGCAGCCAAAGTCCCGGTGGGAACACTGAAGCTTTCTTT. Amino acid sequence: CASSQSPGGNTEAFF.